This is a list of T cell receptor beta chains from one sample in a study of CD39 and CD103 CD8 tumor-infiltrating T cells. Measured with immunoSEQ multiplex PCR; TCRdb has only the in-frame clones, and not every one. The sample holds over 15,000 clones, under 95% seen once. The sequencing input was CD8+ T cells sorted from blood. These receptors were obtained from a human donor with head and neck squamous cell carcinoma. CDR3s include the opening cysteine and the closing phenylalanine or tryptophan. A D gene is named only where the DNA matches it firmly. Size is stated for part of the rows, as once, few or many counts, or as a class when the clone is expanded.

abundance: -
v_gene: TRBV6-5
d_gene: -
j_gene: TRBJ1-2
CDR3aa: CASSYSPSVGYTF
CDR3nt: TGTGCCAGCAGTTACTCACCTTCGGTGGGCTACACCTTC

abundance: -
v_gene: TRBV4-1
d_gene: TRBD2
j_gene: TRBJ2-3
CDR3aa: CASSHGLAGRTDTQYF
CDR3nt: TGCGCCAGCAGCCACGGACTAGCGGGGCGCACAGATACGCAGTATTTT

abundance: -
v_gene: TRBV18
d_gene: -
j_gene: TRBJ2-7
CDR3aa: CASSSTGLEQYF
CDR3nt: TGTGCCAGCTCAAGCACAGGGCTCGAGCAGTACTTC

abundance: few
v_gene: TRBV25-1
d_gene: -
j_gene: TRBJ1-6
CDR3aa: CASSDRDVYNSPLHF
CDR3nt: TGTGCCAGCAGTGACCGGGACGTCTATAATTCACCCCTCCACTTT

abundance: -
v_gene: TRBV6-1
d_gene: -
j_gene: TRBJ1-4
CDR3aa: CASSSPLGFEKLFF
CDR3nt: TGTGCCAGCAGTTCCCCTTTGGGATTCGAAAAACTGTTTTTT

abundance: -
v_gene: TRBV5-4
d_gene: -
j_gene: TRBJ2-3
CDR3aa: CASSLRTDTQYF
CDR3nt: TGTGCCAGCAGCTTAAGAACAGATACGCAGTATTTT

abundance: once
v_gene: TRBV5-6
d_gene: -
j_gene: TRBJ1-1
CDR3aa: CASSPPPATGNTEAFF
CDR3nt: TGTGCCAGCAGCCCCCCCCCGGCTACGGGGAACACTGAAGCTTTCTTT

abundance: -
v_gene: TRBV29-1
d_gene: -
j_gene: TRBJ2-2
CDR3aa: CSVLETGELFF
CDR3nt: TGCAGCGTTTTGGAGACCGGGGAGCTGTTTTTT

abundance: few
v_gene: TRBV19
d_gene: -
j_gene: TRBJ1-2
CDR3aa: CASSIAGDIYGYTF
CDR3nt: TGTGCCAGTAGTATCGCCGGGGACATCTATGGCTACACCTTC

abundance: once
v_gene: TRBV6-1
d_gene: TRBD1
j_gene: TRBJ2-5
CDR3aa: CASSKGTGGRPETQYF
CDR3nt: TGTGCCAGCAGTAAAGGGACAGGGGGGCGGCCCGAGACCCAGTACTTC

abundance: -
v_gene: TRBV19
d_gene: -
j_gene: TRBJ2-1
CDR3aa: CASSISSYNEQFF
CDR3nt: TGTGCCAGTAGTATCTCTAGCTACAATGAGCAGTTCTTC

abundance: -
v_gene: TRBV7-2
d_gene: -
j_gene: TRBJ2-1
CDR3aa: CASSPGVGVLDEQFF
CDR3nt: TGTGCCAGCAGCCCTGGGGTAGGCGTTCTGGATGAGCAGTTCTTC

abundance: -
v_gene: TRBV15
d_gene: -
j_gene: TRBJ1-5
CDR3aa: CATSMGVGQKSNQPQHF
CDR3nt: TGTGCCACCAGCATGGGAGTTGGGCAGAAGAGCAATCAGCCCCAGCATTTT

abundance: -
v_gene: TRBV5-1
d_gene: -
j_gene: TRBJ1-3
CDR3aa: CASSLEGEYSGNTIYF
CDR3nt: TGCGCCAGCAGCTTGGAGGGGGAGTACTCTGGAAACACCATATATTTT

abundance: -
v_gene: TRBV28
d_gene: -
j_gene: TRBJ2-7
CDR3aa: CASSRPYDGEYEQYF
CDR3nt: TGTGCCAGCAGTCGACCCTATGACGGGGAGTACGAGCAGTACTTC

abundance: -
v_gene: TRBV7-9
d_gene: -
j_gene: TRBJ1-5
CDR3aa: CASSLGGTSNQPQHF
CDR3nt: TGTGCCAGCAGCTTAGGAGGGACGAGCAATCAGCCCCAGCATTTT

abundance: -
v_gene: TRBV29-1
d_gene: TRBD1
j_gene: TRBJ2-7
CDR3aa: CSVGQGSSYEQYF
CDR3nt: TGCAGCGTGGGACAGGGGAGCTCCTACGAGCAGTACTTC

abundance: -
v_gene: TRBV4-2
d_gene: TRBD1
j_gene: TRBJ1-1
CDR3aa: CASSQETGLRNTEAFF
CDR3nt: TGTGCCAGCAGCCAAGAGACAGGGCTTAGGAACACTGAAGCTTTCTTT

abundance: -
v_gene: TRBV9
d_gene: TRBD2
j_gene: TRBJ2-3
CDR3aa: CASSGLAGDRNDYTDTQYF
CDR3nt: TGTGCCAGCAGCGGACTAGCGGGGGACCGTAACGACTACACAGATACGCAGTATTTT

abundance: once
v_gene: TRBV27
d_gene: -
j_gene: TRBJ2-3
CDR3aa: CASSFGRTDTQYF
CDR3nt: TGTGCCAGCAGTTTCGGCCGCACAGATACGCAGTATTTT

abundance: -
v_gene: TRBV7-9
d_gene: TRBD1
j_gene: TRBJ2-4
CDR3aa: CASSSLQGVANIQYF
CDR3nt: TGTGCCAGCAGCTCGCTACAGGGGGTAGCGAACATTCAGTACTTC

abundance: -
v_gene: TRBV9
d_gene: -
j_gene: TRBJ2-1
CDR3aa: CASSALHDAVDEQFF
CDR3nt: TGTGCCAGCAGCGCCCTCCACGACGCGGTTGATGAGCAGTTCTTC

abundance: -
v_gene: TRBV4-1
d_gene: TRBD1
j_gene: TRBJ1-2
CDR3aa: CASSQGQGFSYGYTF
CDR3nt: TGCGCCAGCAGCCAGGGACAGGGTTTCTCCTATGGCTACACCTTC

abundance: -
v_gene: TRBV5-1
d_gene: TRBD2
j_gene: TRBJ2-5
CDR3aa: CASSTSGGVQETQYF
CDR3nt: TGCGCCAGCAGCACAAGCGGGGGGGTCCAAGAGACCCAGTACTTC

abundance: -
v_gene: TRBV10-1
d_gene: TRBD2
j_gene: TRBJ2-7
CDR3aa: CASSDTGGSEQYF
CDR3nt: TGCGCCAGCAGTGATACGGGGGGTAGCGAGCAGTACTTC

abundance: once
v_gene: TRBV2
d_gene: -
j_gene: TRBJ2-1
CDR3aa: CASRSGLTMRLFF
CDR3nt: TGTGCCAGCAGGTCGGGACTGACAATGAGGCTGTTCTTC

abundance: -
v_gene: TRBV5-1
d_gene: -
j_gene: TRBJ1-1
CDR3aa: CASSFTGNTEAFF
CDR3nt: TGCGCCAGCAGCTTCACAGGGAACACTGAAGCTTTCTTT

abundance: -
v_gene: TRBV7-2
d_gene: -
j_gene: TRBJ1-1
CDR3aa: CASRDMDSFYTEAFF
CDR3nt: TGTGCCAGCAGAGATATGGACAGCTTTTACACTGAAGCTTTCTTT

abundance: -
v_gene: TRBV28
d_gene: TRBD1
j_gene: TRBJ2-1
CDR3aa: CASSPPGTGIFGEQFF
CDR3nt: TGTGCCAGCAGTCCCCCCGGGACAGGGATATTTGGGGAGCAGTTCTTC

abundance: few
v_gene: TRBV19
d_gene: -
j_gene: TRBJ1-1
CDR3aa: CASDTGYHTEAFF
CDR3nt: TGTGCCAGTGATACAGGGTATCACACTGAAGCTTTCTTT

abundance: -
v_gene: TRBV2
d_gene: TRBD1
j_gene: TRBJ2-7
CDR3aa: CASSATGGSIYEQYF
CDR3nt: TGTGCCAGCAGCGCCACAGGGGGCTCGATCTACGAGCAGTACTTC

abundance: once
v_gene: TRBV6-6
d_gene: -
j_gene: TRBJ1-3
CDR3aa: CASSSAGGGGNTIYF
CDR3nt: TGTGCCAGCAGTTCAGCCGGGGGCGGCGGAAACACCATATATTTT

abundance: -
v_gene: TRBV9
d_gene: TRBD1
j_gene: TRBJ2-1
CDR3aa: CASSVDRGVGNEQFF
CDR3nt: TGTGCCAGCAGCGTCGACAGGGGAGTTGGGAATGAGCAGTTCTTC

abundance: -
v_gene: TRBV9
d_gene: TRBD2
j_gene: TRBJ2-1
CDR3aa: CASSGLADYNEQFF
CDR3nt: TGTGCCAGCAGCGGGCTAGCGGATTACAATGAGCAGTTCTTC

abundance: -
v_gene: TRBV10-3
d_gene: -
j_gene: TRBJ2-7
CDR3aa: CAIMGDGEYYEQYF
CDR3nt: TGTGCCATCATGGGGGACGGAGAGTACTACGAGCAGTACTTC

abundance: -
v_gene: TRBV4-1
d_gene: -
j_gene: TRBJ2-3
CDR3aa: CASSQGQTDTQYF
CDR3nt: TGCGCCAGCAGCCAAGGACAGACAGATACGCAGTATTTT

abundance: -
v_gene: TRBV14
d_gene: -
j_gene: TRBJ1-6
CDR3aa: CASSQVEGPNSPLHF
CDR3nt: TGTGCCAGCAGCCAAGTCGAAGGCCCGAATTCACCCCTCCACTTT

abundance: -
v_gene: TRBV7-9
d_gene: -
j_gene: TRBJ2-7
CDR3aa: CASSPGRGYEQYF
CDR3nt: TGTGCCAGCAGCCCTGGGCGGGGCTACGAGCAGTACTTC

abundance: -
v_gene: TRBV29-1
d_gene: -
j_gene: TRBJ1-2
CDR3aa: CSVEQLGDNYGYTF
CDR3nt: TGCAGCGTTGAACAACTGGGAGATAACTATGGCTACACCTTC

abundance: -
v_gene: TRBV28
d_gene: -
j_gene: TRBJ2-3
CDR3aa: CASSTGFTDTQYF
CDR3nt: TGTGCCAGCAGTACAGGGTTCACAGATACGCAGTATTTT

abundance: -
v_gene: TRBV5-1
d_gene: TRBD1
j_gene: TRBJ2-7
CDR3aa: CASSSPDRGLYEQYF
CDR3nt: TGCGCCAGCAGCTCGCCGGACAGGGGGCTGTACGAGCAGTACTTC

abundance: -
v_gene: TRBV11-2
d_gene: -
j_gene: TRBJ1-1
CDR3aa: CASSSGWGILNTEAFF
CDR3nt: TGTGCCAGCAGCTCAGGCTGGGGCATTTTGAACACTGAAGCTTTCTTT

abundance: -
v_gene: TRBV6-1
d_gene: -
j_gene: TRBJ2-5
CDR3aa: CASSELLGSRETQYF
CDR3nt: TGTGCCAGCAGTGAACTACTAGGCAGTCGGGAGACCCAGTACTTC

abundance: -
v_gene: TRBV30
d_gene: -
j_gene: TRBJ2-7
CDR3aa: CAWSVAPSYEQYF
CDR3nt: TGTGCCTGGAGTGTTGCACCGTCCTACGAGCAGTACTTC

abundance: -
v_gene: TRBV14
d_gene: -
j_gene: TRBJ2-7
CDR3aa: CASSQLGRPNEQYF
CDR3nt: TGTGCCAGCAGCCAACTGGGGAGACCCAACGAGCAGTACTTC

abundance: -
v_gene: TRBV29-1
d_gene: -
j_gene: TRBJ2-3
CDR3aa: CSVLGGTDTQYF
CDR3nt: TGCAGCGTTTTAGGGGGCACAGATACGCAGTATTTT

abundance: -
v_gene: TRBV4-1
d_gene: -
j_gene: TRBJ2-6
CDR3aa: CASSQAGDIVSGANVLTF
CDR3nt: TGCGCCAGCAGCCAAGCCGGGGACATAGTATCTGGGGCCAACGTCCTGACTTTC

abundance: -
v_gene: TRBV9
d_gene: -
j_gene: TRBJ2-7
CDR3aa: CASSVDHGYEQYF
CDR3nt: TGTGCCAGCAGCGTAGACCATGGGTACGAGCAGTACTTC

abundance: -
v_gene: TRBV9
d_gene: TRBD1
j_gene: TRBJ1-2
CDR3aa: CASSVDLRGMGYGYTF
CDR3nt: TGTGCCAGCAGCGTCGATCTCAGGGGGATGGGCTATGGCTACACCTTC

abundance: once
v_gene: TRBV2
d_gene: -
j_gene: TRBJ2-7
CDR3aa: CASSQAGRWGSYEQYF
CDR3nt: TGTGCCAGCAGTCAGGCCGGCCGTTGGGGTAGCTACGAGCAGTACTTC

abundance: medium-sized
v_gene: TRBV28
d_gene: -
j_gene: TRBJ1-3
CDR3aa: CASSLSGRAGNTIYF
CDR3nt: TGTGCCAGCAGTTTATCAGGGAGGGCTGGAAACACCATATATTTT

abundance: -
v_gene: TRBV11-2
d_gene: -
j_gene: TRBJ2-2
CDR3aa: CASSSTEQGGAGELFF
CDR3nt: TGTGCCAGCAGCTCCACCGAACAGGGGGGGGCCGGGGAGCTGTTTTTT

abundance: -
v_gene: TRBV5-5
d_gene: -
j_gene: TRBJ2-3
CDR3aa: CASSLSGSRGDTQYF
CDR3nt: TGTGCCAGCAGCTTATCCGGGAGCCGAGGCGATACGCAGTATTTT

abundance: -
v_gene: TRBV28
d_gene: -
j_gene: TRBJ2-7
CDR3aa: CASSFRLVGETQYF
CDR3nt: TGTGCCAGCAGCTTCAGGCTGGTGGGCGAGACACAGTACTTC

abundance: -
v_gene: TRBV6-1
d_gene: TRBD1
j_gene: TRBJ1-6
CDR3aa: CASRLDIGGRPLHF
CDR3nt: TGTGCCAGCCGCCTTGACATAGGGGGCCGACCCCTCCACTTT